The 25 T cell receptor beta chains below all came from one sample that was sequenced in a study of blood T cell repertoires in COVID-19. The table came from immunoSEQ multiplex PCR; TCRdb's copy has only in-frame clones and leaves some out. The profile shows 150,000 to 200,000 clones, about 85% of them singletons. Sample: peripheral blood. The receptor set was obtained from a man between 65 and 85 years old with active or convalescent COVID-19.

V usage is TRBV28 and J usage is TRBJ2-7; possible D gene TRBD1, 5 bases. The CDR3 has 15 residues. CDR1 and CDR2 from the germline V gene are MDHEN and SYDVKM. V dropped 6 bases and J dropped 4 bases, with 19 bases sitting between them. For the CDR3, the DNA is TGTGCCAGCAGCACCGTCGACAGAAACTATTACGAGCAGTACTTC. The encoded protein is CASSTVDRNYYEQYF. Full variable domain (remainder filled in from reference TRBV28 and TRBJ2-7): DVKVTQSSRYLVKRTGEKVFLECVQDMDHENMFWYRQDPGLGLRLIYFSYDVKMKEKGDIPEGYSVSREKKERFSLILESASTNQTSMYLCASSTVDRNYYEQYFGPGTRLTVT.

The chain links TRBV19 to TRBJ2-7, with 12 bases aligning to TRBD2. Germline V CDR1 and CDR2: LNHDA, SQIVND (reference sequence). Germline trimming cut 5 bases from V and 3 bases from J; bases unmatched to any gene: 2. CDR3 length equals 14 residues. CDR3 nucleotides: TGTGCCAGTAGTCCTAGCGGGAGGGTCTACGAGCAGTACTTC. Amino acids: CASSPSGRVYEQYF.

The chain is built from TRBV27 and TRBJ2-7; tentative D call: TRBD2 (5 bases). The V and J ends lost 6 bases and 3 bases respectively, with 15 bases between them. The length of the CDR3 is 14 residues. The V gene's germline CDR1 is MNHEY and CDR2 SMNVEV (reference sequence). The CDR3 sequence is CASSPRGKFYEQYF. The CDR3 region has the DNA TGTGCCAGCAGCCCTCGGGGAAAATTCTACGAGCAGTACTTC.

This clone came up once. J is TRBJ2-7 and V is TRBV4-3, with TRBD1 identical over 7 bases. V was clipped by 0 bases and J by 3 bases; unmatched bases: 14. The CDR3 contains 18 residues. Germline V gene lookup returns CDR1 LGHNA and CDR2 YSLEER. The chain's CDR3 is CASSQDLGNIGGRYEQYF. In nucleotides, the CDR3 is TGCGCCAGCAGCCAAGACCTCGGGAATATAGGGGGCCGCTACGAGCAGTACTTC.

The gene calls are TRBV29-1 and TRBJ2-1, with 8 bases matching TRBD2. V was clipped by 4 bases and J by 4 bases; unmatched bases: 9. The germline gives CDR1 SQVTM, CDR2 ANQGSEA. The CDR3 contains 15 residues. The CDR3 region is CSVGFTAGGYNEQFF. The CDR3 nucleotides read TGCAGCGTTGGTTTCACGGCGGGGGGTTACAATGAGCAGTTCTTC.

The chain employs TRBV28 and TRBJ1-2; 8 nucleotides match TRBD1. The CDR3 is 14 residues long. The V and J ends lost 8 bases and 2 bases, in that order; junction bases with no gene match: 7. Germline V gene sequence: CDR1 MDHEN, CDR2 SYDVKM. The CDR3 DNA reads TGTGCCAGCGATAGGGCAGGGGGCAACTATGGCTACACCTTC. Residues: CASDRAGGNYGYTF.

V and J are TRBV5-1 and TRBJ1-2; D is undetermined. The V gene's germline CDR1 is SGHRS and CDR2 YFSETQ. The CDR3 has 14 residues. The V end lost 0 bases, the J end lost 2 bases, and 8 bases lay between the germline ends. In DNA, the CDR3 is TGCGCCAGCAGCTTGGAACCGGGAAACTATGGCTACACCTTC. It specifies CASSLEPGNYGYTF.

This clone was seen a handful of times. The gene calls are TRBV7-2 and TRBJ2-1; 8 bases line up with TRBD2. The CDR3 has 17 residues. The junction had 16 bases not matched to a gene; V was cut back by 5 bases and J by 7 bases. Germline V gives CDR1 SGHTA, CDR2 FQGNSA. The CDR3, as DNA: TGTGCCAGCAGCCCCCGCCGGGGGGGAGGGCCCTCTAATGAGCAGTTCTTC. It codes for CASSPRRGGGPSNEQFF.

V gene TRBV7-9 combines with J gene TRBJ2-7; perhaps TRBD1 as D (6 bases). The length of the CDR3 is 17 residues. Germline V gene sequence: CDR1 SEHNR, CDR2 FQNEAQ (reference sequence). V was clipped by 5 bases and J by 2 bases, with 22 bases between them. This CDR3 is CASSPPPGTNRAYEQYF. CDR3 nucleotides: TGTGCCAGCAGCCCACCGCCCGGGACAAACAGGGCCTACGAGCAGTACTTC.

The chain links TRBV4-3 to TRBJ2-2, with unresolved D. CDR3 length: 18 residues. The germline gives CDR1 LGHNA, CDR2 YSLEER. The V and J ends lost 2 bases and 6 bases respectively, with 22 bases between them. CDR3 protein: CASSQFMPTGLVAGELFF. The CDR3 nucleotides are TGCGCCAGCAGCCAATTTATGCCCACCGGGTTAGTGGCCGGGGAGCTGTTTTTT.

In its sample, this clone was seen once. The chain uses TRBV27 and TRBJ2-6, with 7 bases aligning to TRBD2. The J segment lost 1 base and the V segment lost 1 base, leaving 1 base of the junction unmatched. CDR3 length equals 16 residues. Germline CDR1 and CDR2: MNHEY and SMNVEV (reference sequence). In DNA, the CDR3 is TGTGCCAGCAGTTTATTCGGGGGGTCTGGGGCCAACGTCCTGACTTTC. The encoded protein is CASSLFGGSGANVLTF.

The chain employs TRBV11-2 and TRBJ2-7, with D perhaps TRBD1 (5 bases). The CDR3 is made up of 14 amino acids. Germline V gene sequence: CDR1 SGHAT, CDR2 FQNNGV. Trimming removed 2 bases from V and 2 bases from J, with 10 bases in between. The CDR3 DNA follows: TGTGCCAGCAGCTTATTTGTGACAGCCTACGAGCAGTACTTC. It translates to CASSLFVTAYEQYF.

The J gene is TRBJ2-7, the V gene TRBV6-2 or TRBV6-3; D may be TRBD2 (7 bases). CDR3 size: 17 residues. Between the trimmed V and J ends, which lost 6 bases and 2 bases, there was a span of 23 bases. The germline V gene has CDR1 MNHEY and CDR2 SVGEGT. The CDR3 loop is CASSGEGGRRPAYEQYF. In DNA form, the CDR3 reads TGTGCCAGCAGCGGGGAGGGGGGCAGACGACCAGCCTACGAGCAGTACTTC.

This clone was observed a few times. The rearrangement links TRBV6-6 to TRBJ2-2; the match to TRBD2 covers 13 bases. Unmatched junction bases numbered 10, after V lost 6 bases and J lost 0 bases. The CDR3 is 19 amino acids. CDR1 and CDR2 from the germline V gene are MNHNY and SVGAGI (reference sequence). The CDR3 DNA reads TGTGCCAGCAGCCGATCGGGACTAGCGGGGCCCGCGAACACCGGGGAGCTGTTTTTT. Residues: CASSRSGLAGPANTGELFF.

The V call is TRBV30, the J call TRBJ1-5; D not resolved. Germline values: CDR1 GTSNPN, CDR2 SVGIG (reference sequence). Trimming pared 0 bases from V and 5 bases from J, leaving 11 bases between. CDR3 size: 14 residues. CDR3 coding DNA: TGTGCCTGGAGTGTACGGAGGGAATATCAGCCCCAGCATTTT. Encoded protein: CAWSVRREYQPQHF.

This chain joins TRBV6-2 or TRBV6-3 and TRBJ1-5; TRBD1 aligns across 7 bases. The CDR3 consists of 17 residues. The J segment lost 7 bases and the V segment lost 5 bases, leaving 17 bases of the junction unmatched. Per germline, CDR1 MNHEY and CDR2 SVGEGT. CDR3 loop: CASSPPPGQILSQPQHF. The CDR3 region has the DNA TGTGCCAGCAGTCCCCCCCCGGGACAGATCCTCTCCCAGCCCCAGCATTTT.

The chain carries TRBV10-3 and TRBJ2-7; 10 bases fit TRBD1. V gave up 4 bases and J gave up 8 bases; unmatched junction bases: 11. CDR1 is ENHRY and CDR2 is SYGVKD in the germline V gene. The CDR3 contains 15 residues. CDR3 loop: CAISAPGQGQPKQYF. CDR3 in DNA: TGTGCCATCAGTGCACCGGGACAGGGGCAACCCAAGCAGTACTTC.

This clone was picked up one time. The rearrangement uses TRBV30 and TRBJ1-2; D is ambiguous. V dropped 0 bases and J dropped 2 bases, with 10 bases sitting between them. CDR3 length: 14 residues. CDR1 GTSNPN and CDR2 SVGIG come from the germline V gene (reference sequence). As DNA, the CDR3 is TGTGCCTGGAGTGTAGGACTCATGAACTATGGCTACACCTTC. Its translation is CAWSVGLMNYGYTF.

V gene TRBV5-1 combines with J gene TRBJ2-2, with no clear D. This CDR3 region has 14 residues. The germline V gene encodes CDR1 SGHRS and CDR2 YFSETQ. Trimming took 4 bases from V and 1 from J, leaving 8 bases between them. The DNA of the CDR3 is TGCGCCAGCAGCGCGTACAGGAACACCGGGGAGCTGTTTTTT. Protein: CASSAYRNTGELFF. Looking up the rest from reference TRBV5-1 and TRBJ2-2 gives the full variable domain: KAGVTQTPRYLIKTRGQQVTLSCSPISGHRSVSWYQQTPGQGLQFLFEYFSETQRNKGNFPGRFSGRQFSNSRSEMNVSTLELGDSALYLCASSAYRNTGELFFGEGSRLTVL.

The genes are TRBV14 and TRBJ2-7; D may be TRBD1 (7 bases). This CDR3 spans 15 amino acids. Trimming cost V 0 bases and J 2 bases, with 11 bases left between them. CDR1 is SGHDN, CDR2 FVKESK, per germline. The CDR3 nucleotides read TGTGCCAGCAGCCAAGAGGGGGGACAGACCTACGAGCAGTACTTC. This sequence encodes CASSQEGGQTYEQYF.

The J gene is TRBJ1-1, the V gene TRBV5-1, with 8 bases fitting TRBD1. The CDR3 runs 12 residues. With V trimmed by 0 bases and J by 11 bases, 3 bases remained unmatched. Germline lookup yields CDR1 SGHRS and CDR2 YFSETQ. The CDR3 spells CASSLVQGEAFF. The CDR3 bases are TGCGCCAGCAGCTTGGTACAGGGGGAGGCTTTCTTT.

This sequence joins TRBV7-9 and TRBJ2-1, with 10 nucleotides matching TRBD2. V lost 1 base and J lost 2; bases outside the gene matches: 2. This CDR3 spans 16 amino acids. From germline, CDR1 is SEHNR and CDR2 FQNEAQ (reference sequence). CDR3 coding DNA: TGTGCCAGCAGCTTAGTCCTAGCGGGGGCCTACAATGAGCAGTTCTTC. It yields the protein CASSLVLAGAYNEQFF.

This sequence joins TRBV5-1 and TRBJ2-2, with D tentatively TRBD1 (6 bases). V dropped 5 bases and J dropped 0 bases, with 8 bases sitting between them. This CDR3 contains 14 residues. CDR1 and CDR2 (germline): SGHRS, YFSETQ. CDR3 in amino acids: CASRDRANTGELFF. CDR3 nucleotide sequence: TGCGCCAGCAGGGACAGAGCGAACACCGGGGAGCTGTTTTTT.

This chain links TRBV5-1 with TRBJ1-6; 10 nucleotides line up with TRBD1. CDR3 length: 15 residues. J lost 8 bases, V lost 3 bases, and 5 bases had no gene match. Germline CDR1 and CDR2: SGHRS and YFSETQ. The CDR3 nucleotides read TGCGCCAGCAGCTATATGACAGGGGGCGATTCACCCCTCCACTTT. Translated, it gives CASSYMTGGDSPLHF.

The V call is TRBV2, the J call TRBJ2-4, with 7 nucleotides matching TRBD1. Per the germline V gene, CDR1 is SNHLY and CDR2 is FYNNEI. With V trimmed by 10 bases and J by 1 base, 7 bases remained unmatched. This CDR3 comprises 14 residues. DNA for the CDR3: TGTGCCACCCACCAGGGGGTGGCCAAAAACATTCAGTACTTC. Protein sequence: CATHQGVAKNIQYF.